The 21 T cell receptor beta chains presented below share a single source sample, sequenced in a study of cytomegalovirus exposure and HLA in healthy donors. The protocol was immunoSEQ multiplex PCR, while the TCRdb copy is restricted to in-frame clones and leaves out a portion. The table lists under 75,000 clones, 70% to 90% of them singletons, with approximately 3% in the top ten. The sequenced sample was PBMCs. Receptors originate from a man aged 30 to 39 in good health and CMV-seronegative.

CDR3 sequence (DNA): TGCGCCAGCAGCCAGGGGGCAGGGAACGGGCAGCCCCAGCATTTT. As protein: CASSQGAGNGQPQHF. The V gene is TRBV4-3, the J gene TRBJ1-5, with D possibly TRBD1 on 6 matching bases. In germline, CDR1 is LGHNA, CDR2 YSLEER. Trimming pared 3 bases from V and 7 bases from J, leaving 16 bases between. This CDR3 is built from 15 residues.

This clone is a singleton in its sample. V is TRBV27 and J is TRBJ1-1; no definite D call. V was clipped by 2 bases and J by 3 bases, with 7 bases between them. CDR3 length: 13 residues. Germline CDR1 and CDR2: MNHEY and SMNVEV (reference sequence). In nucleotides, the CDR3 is TGTGCCAGCAGTTTAGGTCGGTACACTGAAGCTTTCTTT. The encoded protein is CASSLGRYTEAFF.

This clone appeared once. The CDR3 here is CASSPRGRGYNEQFF. CDR3 DNA sequence: TGTGCCAGCAGCCCCAGGGGCAGGGGATACAATGAGCAGTTCTTC. J is TRBJ2-1 and V is TRBV7-2; D perhaps matches TRBD1 (6 bases). The germline V gene has CDR1 SGHTA and CDR2 FQGNSA. This CDR3 has 15 amino acids. V was pared by 5 bases and J by 4 bases, with 15 bases between.

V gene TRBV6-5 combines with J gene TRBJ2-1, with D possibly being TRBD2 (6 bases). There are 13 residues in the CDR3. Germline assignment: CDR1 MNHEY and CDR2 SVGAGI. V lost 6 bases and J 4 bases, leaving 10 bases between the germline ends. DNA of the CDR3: TGTGCCAGCAGACAGACTAGTTACAATGAGCAGTTCTTC. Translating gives CASRQTSYNEQFF.

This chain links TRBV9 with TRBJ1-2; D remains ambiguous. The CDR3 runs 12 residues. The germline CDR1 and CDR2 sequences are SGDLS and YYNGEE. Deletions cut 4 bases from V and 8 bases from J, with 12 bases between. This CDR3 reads CASSFMSGGYTF. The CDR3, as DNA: TGTGCCAGCAGCTTCATGTCAGGCGGCTACACCTTC.

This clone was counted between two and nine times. In DNA, the CDR3 is TGTGCCAGCATCTCCGCGGGACTTACCTCTGGAAACACCATATATTTT. Residues: CASISAGLTSGNTIYF. This chain connects TRBV28 to TRBJ1-3; TRBD1 might be the D (5 bases). There are 16 residues in the CDR3. V was clipped by 7 bases and J by 0 bases, with 16 bases between them. The germline gives CDR1 MDHEN, CDR2 SYDVKM.

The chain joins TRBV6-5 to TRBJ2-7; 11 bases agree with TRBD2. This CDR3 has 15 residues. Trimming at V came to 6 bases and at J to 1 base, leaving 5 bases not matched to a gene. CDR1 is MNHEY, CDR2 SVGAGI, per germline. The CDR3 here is CASRPTSGSSYEQYV. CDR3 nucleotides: TGTGCCAGCAGGCCAACTAGCGGGAGTTCCTACGAGCAGTACGTC.

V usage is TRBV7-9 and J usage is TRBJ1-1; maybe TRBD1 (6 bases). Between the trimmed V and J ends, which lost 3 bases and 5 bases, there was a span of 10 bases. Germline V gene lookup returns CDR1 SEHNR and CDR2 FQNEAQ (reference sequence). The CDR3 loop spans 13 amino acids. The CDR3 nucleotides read TGTGCCAGCAGCTTCCAGGGGATGACTGAAGCTTTCTTT. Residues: CASSFQGMTEAFF.

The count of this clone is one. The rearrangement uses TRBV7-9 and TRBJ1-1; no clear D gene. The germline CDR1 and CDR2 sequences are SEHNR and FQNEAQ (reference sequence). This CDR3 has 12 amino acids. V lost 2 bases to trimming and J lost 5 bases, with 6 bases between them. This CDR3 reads CASSLRETEAFF. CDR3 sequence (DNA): TGTGCCAGCAGCTTAAGGGAGACTGAAGCTTTCTTT.

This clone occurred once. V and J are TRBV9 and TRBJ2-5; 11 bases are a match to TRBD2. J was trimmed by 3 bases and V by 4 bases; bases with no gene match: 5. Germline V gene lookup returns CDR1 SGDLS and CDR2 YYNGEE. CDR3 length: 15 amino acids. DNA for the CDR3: TGTGCCAGCAGCTCCTCTAGCGGGGGGAAAGAGACCCAGTACTTC. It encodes CASSSSSGGKETQYF.

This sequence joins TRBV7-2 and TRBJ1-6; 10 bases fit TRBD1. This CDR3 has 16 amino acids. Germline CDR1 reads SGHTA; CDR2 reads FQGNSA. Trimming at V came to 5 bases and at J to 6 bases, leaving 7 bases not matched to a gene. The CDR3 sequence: CASSLRTGGVNSPLHF. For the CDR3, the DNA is TGTGCCAGCAGCCTCCGGACAGGGGGAGTTAATTCACCCCTCCACTTT. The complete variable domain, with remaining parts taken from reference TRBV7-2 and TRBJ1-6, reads GAGVSQSPSNKVTEKGKDVELRCDPISGHTALYWYRQSLGQGLEFLIYFQGNSAPDKSGLPSDRFSAERTGGSVSTLTIQRTQQEDSAVYLCASSLRTGGVNSPLHFGNGTRLTVT.

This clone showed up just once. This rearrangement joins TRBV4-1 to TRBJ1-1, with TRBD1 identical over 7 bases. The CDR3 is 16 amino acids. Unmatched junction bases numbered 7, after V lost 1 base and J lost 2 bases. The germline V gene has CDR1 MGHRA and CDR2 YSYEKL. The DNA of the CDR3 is TGCGCCAGCAGCCAAGGAGGGACAGAACTAAACACTGAAGCTTTCTTT. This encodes CASSQGGTELNTEAFF.

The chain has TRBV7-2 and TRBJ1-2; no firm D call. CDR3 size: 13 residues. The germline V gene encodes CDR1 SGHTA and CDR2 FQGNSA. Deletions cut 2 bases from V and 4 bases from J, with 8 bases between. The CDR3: CASSLNRGYGYTF. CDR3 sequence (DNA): TGTGCCAGCAGCTTAAATCGGGGCTATGGCTACACCTTC.

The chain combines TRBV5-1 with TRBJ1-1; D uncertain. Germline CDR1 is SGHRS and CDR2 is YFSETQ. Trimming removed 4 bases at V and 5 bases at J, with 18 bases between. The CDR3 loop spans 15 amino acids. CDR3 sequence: CASSPGGYRDTEAFF. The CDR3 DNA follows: TGCGCCAGCAGCCCCGGAGGCTACCGGGATACTGAAGCTTTCTTT.

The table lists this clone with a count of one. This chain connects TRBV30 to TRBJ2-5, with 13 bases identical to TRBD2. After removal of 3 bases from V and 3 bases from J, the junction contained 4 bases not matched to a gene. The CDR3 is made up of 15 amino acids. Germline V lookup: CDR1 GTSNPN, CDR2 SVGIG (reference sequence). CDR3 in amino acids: CAWSLGLAGEETQYF. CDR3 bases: TGTGCCTGGAGCCTTGGACTAGCGGGGGAAGAGACCCAGTACTTC.

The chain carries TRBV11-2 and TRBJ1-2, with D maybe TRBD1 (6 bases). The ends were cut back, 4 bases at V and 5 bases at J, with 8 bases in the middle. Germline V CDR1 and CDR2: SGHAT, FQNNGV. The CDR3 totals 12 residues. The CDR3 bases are TGTGCCAGCAGCTCGGACAGTTATGGCTACACCTTC. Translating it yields CASSSDSYGYTF.

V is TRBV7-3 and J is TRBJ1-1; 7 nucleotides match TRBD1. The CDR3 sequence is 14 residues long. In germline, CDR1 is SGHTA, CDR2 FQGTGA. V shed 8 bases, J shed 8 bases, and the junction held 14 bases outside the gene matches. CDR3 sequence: CASGRGGDSGEAFF. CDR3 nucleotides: TGTGCCAGCGGAAGAGGGGGCGACTCGGGAGAAGCTTTCTTT.

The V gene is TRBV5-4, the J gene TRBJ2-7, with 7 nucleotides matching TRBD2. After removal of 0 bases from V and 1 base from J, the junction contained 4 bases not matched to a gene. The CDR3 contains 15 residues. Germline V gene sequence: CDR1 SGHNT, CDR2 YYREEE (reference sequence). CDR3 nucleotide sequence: TGTGCCAGCAGCTTGGGGGGGGGAAGTTCCTACGAGCAGTACTTC. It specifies CASSLGGGSSYEQYF.

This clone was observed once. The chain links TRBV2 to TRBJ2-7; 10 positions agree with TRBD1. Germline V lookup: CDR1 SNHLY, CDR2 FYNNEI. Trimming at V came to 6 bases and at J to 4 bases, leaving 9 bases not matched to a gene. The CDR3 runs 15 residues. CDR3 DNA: TGTGCCAGCAGCGTTACGACAGGGGGCCCGTACGAGCAGTACTTC. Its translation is CASSVTTGGPYEQYF.

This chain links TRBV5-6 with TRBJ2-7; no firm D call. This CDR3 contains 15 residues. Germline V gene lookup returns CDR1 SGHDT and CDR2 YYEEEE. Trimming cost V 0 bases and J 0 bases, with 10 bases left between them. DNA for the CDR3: TGTGCCAGCAGCTTGGAAGCGTACATCTCCTACGAGCAGTACGTC. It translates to CASSLEAYISYEQYV.

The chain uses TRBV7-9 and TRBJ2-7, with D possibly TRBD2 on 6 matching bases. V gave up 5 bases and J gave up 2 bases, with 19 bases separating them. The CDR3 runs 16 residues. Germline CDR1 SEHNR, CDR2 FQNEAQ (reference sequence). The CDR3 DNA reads TGTGCCAGCAGCCCTACCGGGGGAAGTACGACCTACGAGCAGTACTTC. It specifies CASSPTGGSTTYEQYF.